This T cell receptor (beta chain) appears in the sequencing data of a study of cytomegalovirus exposure and HLA in healthy donors. Study results and caveats: Later analysis reportedly placed an Asian-associated ancestry cluster below the approximately 680-donor mean in N-insertions. With high specificity and sensitivity, the classifier reportedly diagnosed cytomegalovirus status. Later work associated around 18,000 TCR beta sequences with HLA alleles at 0.05 false discovery rate.

Germline CDR1 SEHNR, CDR2 FQNEAQ (reference sequence). CDR3 length: 16 residues. This PCR relied on a set of 60 Vbeta primers and 13 Jbeta primers. Assay used: immunoSEQ multiplex PCR; TCRdb lists only in-frame clones, some missing. Among approximately 180,000 clones, 70% to 90% were seen once, and the ten largest hold 1.5% to 2%. As concerns this clone: Its antigen is currently unknown. Germline is not matched at one junction end, which may reflect a read error.

The sequenced material came from PBMCs. The origin of this receptor is a woman aged 18-29 years in good health and CMV-seronegative. The chain has TRBV7-9 and TRBJ2-7; 12 bases agree with TRBD1. The CDR3 nucleotides read TGTTCCAGCAGCTCCCCGGGGACAGGGGGCGATTACGAGCAGTACTTC. As protein: CSSSSPGTGGDYEQYF.